This T cell receptor (beta chain) is drawn from a study of blood T cell repertoires in COVID-19. The overall study: Researchers got acute and convalescent COVID-19 samples from the United States, Italy and Spain. In each case, the material was cDNA or gDNA derived from T cells, B-cell-depleted T cells, or PBMCs.

Authors' processing steps: Reference gene primer amplification yielded estimated nucleated cell counts. Assay: immunoSEQ multiplex PCR; the TCRdb copy retains only in-frame clones and omits some. That table furnishes V, J and clone size, whereas the DNA furnished D and trimming. The table shows around 83,000 clones, with roughly 88% occurring only once. The V end was cut by 3 bases, the J end by 2 bases, with 10 bases between. Germline V gene sequence: CDR1 SGHDN, CDR2 FVKESK. CDR3 length: 14 residues. The rearrangement uses TRBV14 and TRBJ1-1; no definite D call. The source material was peripheral blood. The clonotype originates from a man between 45 and 60 years old with active or convalescent COVID-19. This CDR3 reads CASSQQPSNTEAFF. CDR3 coding DNA: TGTGCCAGCAGCCAGCAGCCTAGCAACACTGAAGCTTTCTTT.